The 18 T cell receptor beta chains below were found in one sample sequenced in a study of cytomegalovirus exposure and HLA in healthy donors. The PCR contained 60 Vbeta and 13 Jbeta primers. Generated by immunoSEQ multiplex PCR, the TCRdb table keeps only in-frame clones and is missing some. Among under 100,000 clones listed, 65% to 80% were seen once. Material for sequencing was PBMCs. These receptors all come from a woman between 45 and 65 years old in good health and CMV-seropositive.

The rearrangement joins TRBV30 to TRBJ2-5; TRBD2 might be the D (6 bases). The germline V and J ends were trimmed by 2 bases and 2 bases, with 21 bases remaining between them. The CDR3 has 17 amino acids. CDR1 and CDR2 from the germline V gene are GTSNPN and SVGIG (reference sequence). The CDR3 DNA sequence: TGTGCCTGGAGTTCCCCTTCAGGCGGGGTGTCACAAGAGACCCAGTACTTC. This encodes CAWSSPSGGVSQETQYF.

The chain uses TRBV27 and TRBJ1-1, with TRBD1 identical over 8 bases. Germline trimming cut 2 bases from V and 5 bases from J; bases unmatched to any gene: 7. In germline, CDR1 is MNHEY, CDR2 SMNVEV (reference sequence). The CDR3 runs 15 residues. CDR3: CASSLVQGAGTEAFF. CDR3 DNA sequence: TGTGCCAGCAGTTTAGTTCAGGGGGCAGGAACTGAAGCTTTCTTT.

The chain is built from TRBV5-1 and TRBJ2-1; no definite D call. V lost 3 bases and J lost 2, with 9 bases in between. Germline assignment: CDR1 SGHRS and CDR2 YFSETQ. The CDR3 sequence is 14 residues long. The CDR3: CASSYDSAYNEQFF. The CDR3 DNA sequence: TGCGCCAGCAGCTACGACTCCGCCTACAATGAGCAGTTCTTC.

V gene TRBV5-4 combines with J gene TRBJ2-2, with a weak D call TRBD2 (7 bases). The germline V and J ends were trimmed by 4 bases and 3 bases, with 13 bases remaining between them. In germline, CDR1 is SGHNT, CDR2 YYREEE (reference sequence). The CDR3 runs 15 residues. The CDR3 sequence is CASSPGGGDTGELFF. The CDR3 DNA reads TGTGCCAGCAGCCCGGGCGGGGGCGACACCGGGGAGCTGTTTTTT.

This chain uses TRBV7-3 with TRBJ2-1, with TRBD2 as a possible D gene (6 bases). The germline gives CDR1 SGHTA, CDR2 FQGTGA. The CDR3 runs 13 residues. The V and J ends lost 4 bases and 7 bases respectively, with 11 bases between them. DNA for the CDR3: TGTGCCAGCAGCTGGGGCGGGAATAATGAGCAGTTCTTC. It translates to CASSWGGNNEQFF.

The chain uses TRBV5-1 and TRBJ2-1, with 8 positions matching TRBD2. The CDR3 spans 15 residues. Germline trimming cut 5 bases from V and 4 bases from J; bases unmatched to any gene: 8. Germline lookup yields CDR1 SGHRS and CDR2 YFSETQ. CDR3 coding DNA: TGCGCCAGCAGGGAACGGACTAGCAGTTACAATGAGCAGTTCTTC. Protein: CASRERTSSYNEQFF. Variable domain in full (rest from reference TRBV5-1 and TRBJ2-1): KAGVTQTPRYLIKTRGQQVTLSCSPISGHRSVSWYQQTPGQGLQFLFEYFSETQRNKGNFPGRFSGRQFSNSRSEMNVSTLELGDSALYLCASRERTSSYNEQFFGPGTRLTVL.

This chain connects TRBV19 to TRBJ1-2, with D hard to call. The germline V gene encodes CDR1 LNHDA and CDR2 SQIVND (reference sequence). The CDR3 has 13 residues. V lost 2 bases and J lost 7, with 11 bases in between. The CDR3 here is CASSIPPAGGYTF. CDR3 nucleotide sequence: TGTGCCAGTAGTATACCCCCCGCGGGTGGCTACACCTTC.

This chain links TRBV4-2 with TRBJ1-1; 7 bases align to TRBD1. This CDR3 comprises 14 residues. Germline V gene lookup returns CDR1 LGHNA and CDR2 YNFKEQ. After removal of 0 bases from V and 6 bases from J, the junction contained 4 bases not matched to a gene. The CDR3 here is CASSQDQGTAEAFF. In DNA form, the CDR3 reads TGTGCCAGCAGCCAAGACCAGGGGACAGCTGAAGCTTTCTTT.

The chain has TRBV28 and TRBJ1-1; 10 nucleotides align to TRBD1. This CDR3 spans 13 amino acids. Germline CDR1 reads MDHEN; CDR2 reads SYDVKM. Trimming removed 6 bases from V and 5 bases from J; junction bases left unmatched: 3. CDR3 protein: CASRGQGRTEAFF. In DNA, the CDR3 is TGTGCCAGCAGGGGACAGGGGAGGACTGAAGCTTTCTTT.

V and J are TRBV28 and TRBJ1-1; TRBD1 agrees at 7 bases. J lost 4 bases, V lost 2 bases, and 22 bases had no gene match. Germline lookup yields CDR1 MDHEN and CDR2 SYDVKM. The CDR3 consists of 20 residues. The CDR3 nucleotides read TGTGCCAGCAGTTTACTTCTCTTGGGTAACAGGGGAAAGGAGGGCACTGAAGCTTTCTTT. Protein sequence: CASSLLLLGNRGKEGTEAFF.

This rearrangement joins TRBV5-1 to TRBJ2-7; D perhaps matches TRBD2 (5 bases). The V end was cut by 6 bases, the J end by 2 bases, with 18 bases between. This CDR3 comprises 15 residues. Germline V CDR1 and CDR2: SGHRS, YFSETQ. The chain's CDR3 is CASTNGGLAAYEQYF. CDR3 bases: TGCGCCAGCACCAACGGCGGACTCGCCGCCTACGAGCAGTACTTC.

Only a few counts were recorded for this clone. At the DNA level, this CDR3 is encoded by other sequences in the same sample as well. The chain has TRBV15 and TRBJ1-1, with D possibly TRBD1 on 6 matching bases. V was pared by 1 base and J by 2 bases, with 8 bases between. CDR1 and CDR2 from the germline V gene are LNHNV and YYDKDF (reference sequence). The CDR3 spans 14 residues. CDR3 DNA sequence: TGTGCCACCAGCAGAGGGGGGCCAAACACTGAAGCTTTCTTT. It translates to CATSRGGPNTEAFF.

This clone has a handful of counts. The V gene is TRBV7-9, the J gene TRBJ2-7; 7 bases align to TRBD1. V trimming: 5 bases; J trimming: 6 bases; junction bases outside the gene matches: 7. CDR3 size: 13 residues. Germline CDR1 is SEHNR and CDR2 is FQNEAQ (reference sequence). The CDR3 region is CASSHDRDLEQYF. In DNA, the CDR3 is TGTGCCAGCAGCCATGACAGGGATCTCGAGCAGTACTTC.

This clone showed up just once. V usage is TRBV5-5 and J usage is TRBJ1-2; 8 positions agree with TRBD1. J gave up 8 bases and V 5 bases, and 8 bases lay outside the gene matches. Germline loops: CDR1 SGHKS, CDR2 YYEKEE (reference sequence). The CDR3 contains 13 residues. The CDR3 DNA is TGTGCCAGCAGAACGGACAGGGCTGGGGGCTACACCTTC. It yields the protein CASRTDRAGGYTF.

The chain uses TRBV19 and TRBJ2-1, with 15 nucleotides matching TRBD2. This CDR3 region has 17 residues. CDR1 is LNHDA, CDR2 SQIVND, per germline (reference sequence). V shed 7 bases and J 4 bases; nucleotides not matched to a gene: 8. Here the CDR3 DNA reads TGTGCCAGTACGACGGAGGGACTAGCGGGAGGTTACAATGAGCAGTTCTTC. Translation: CASTTEGLAGGYNEQFF.

This chain links TRBV14 with TRBJ2-5; TRBD2 aligns across 7 bases. The J segment lost 5 bases and the V segment lost 3 bases, leaving 9 bases of the junction unmatched. There are 15 residues in the CDR3. Per germline, CDR1 SGHDN and CDR2 FVKESK. The CDR3 DNA reads TGTGCCAGCAGCCACCGCGGACTAGGAATCGAGACCCAGTACTTC. Residues: CASSHRGLGIETQYF. The full variable domain, rest sourced from reference TRBV14 and TRBJ2-5, is EAGVTQFPSHSVIEKGQTVTLRCDPISGHDNLYWYRRVMGKEIKFLLHFVKESKQDESGMPNNRFLAERTGGTYSTLKVQPAELEDSGVYFCASSHRGLGIETQYFGPGTRLLVL.

The chain has TRBV28 and TRBJ1-2; 11 bases align to TRBD1. The CDR3 extends over 16 amino acids. J was trimmed by 4 bases and V by 2 bases; bases with no gene match: 6. Germline V CDR1 and CDR2: MDHEN, SYDVKM. The CDR3 reads CASSLKRTGGVYGYTF. Here the CDR3 DNA reads TGTGCCAGCAGTTTAAAAAGGACAGGGGGCGTCTATGGCTACACCTTC.

The chain uses TRBV9 and TRBJ2-3, with 7 bases lining up with TRBD1. This CDR3 comprises 22 residues. Per the germline V gene, CDR1 is SGDLS and CDR2 is YYNGEE. V lost 0 bases and J lost 0; bases outside the gene matches: 22. Here the CDR3 DNA reads TGTGCCAGCAGCGTAGAGGGGGCTGGTAGACTTTGGGGCTCCTCTAGCACAGATACGCAGTATTTT. Protein: CASSVEGAGRLWGSSSTDTQYF.